The present entry profiles one T cell receptor (beta chain) with its context. The data stem from a study of T cell responses to AZD1222 COVID-19 vaccine. Data came from immunoSEQ multiplex PCR; TCRdb stores just in-frame clones and leaves some out. The data hold approximately 120,000 clones, with about 90% observed a single time. Germline values: CDR1 LGHNA, CDR2 YNFKEQ. The CDR3 spans 15 residues. Unmatched junction bases numbered 3, after V lost 1 base and J lost 7 bases. Sequences were derived from peripheral blood, sampled on day 0 of AZD1222 vaccination. This chain links TRBV4-2 with TRBJ1-5, with 11 positions matching TRBD1. The TCR sequence derives from an adult in good health. The CDR3 coding sequence is TGTGCCAGCAGCCAAGGGGACAGGGGGAGCCAGCCCCAGCATTTT. Encoded protein: CASSQGDRGSQPQHF.